This T cell receptor beta chain was recovered during a study of T-cell memory formation after mild COVID-19. Regarding the study as a whole: Memory from before infection featured some responding clones, which suggests cross-reactive memory joined. Mostly located in CM and EM were contracting CD4+ clones, with contracting CD8+ clones located in EMRA.

This clonotype was observed a few times. As yet, its antigen is unknown. This CDR3 contains 17 residues. V shed 0 bases, J shed 2 bases, and the junction held 10 bases outside the gene matches. Germline V lookup: CDR1 MNHEY, CDR2 SVGEGT. Employing constant-segment primers, 5'RACE generated TCR alpha and TCR beta cDNA libraries bearing sample barcodes and UMIs. Each CDR3 protein is one row after TCRdb ran MiXCR on the 5' RACE reads. The data show some 410,000 distinct CDR3 sequences, 23% seen once. This receptor was identified in an adult woman who had mild COVID-19 (a few samples of this study predate the infection). Cell type and time point are not known. The V and J genes are TRBV6-2 or TRBV6-3 and TRBJ2-7; TRBD1 matches at 7 bases. The sequencing sample was made of PBMCs or a T cell subset sorted from them (not recorded which). Here the CDR3 DNA reads TGTGCCAGCAGTTACTCGATTGGTGGGACAGCCACCTACGAGCAGTACTTC. Residues: CASSYSIGGTATYEQYF.